Below are 32 T cell receptor beta chains sequenced from a single sample in a study of T cells in Graves' hyperthyroidism and ophthalmopathy (dated by TCRdb to between 2019 and 2020). Receptor amplification or capture employed multiplex PCR. Sequencer: Illumina HiSeq 2000. The TCR beta CDR3 regions were amplified from RNA transcripts. A first-round RT-PCR of the TCR CDR3 used the HTBI primer set with the Qiagen OneStep RT-PCR kit. Clones were called with MiXCR by TCRdb after fastp trimmed the public reads at Q25, and only in-frame beta chains were retained. Merged by CDR3 protein, the rows form single entries marked with the most common genes and DNA. The table for this sample lists approximately 400,000 distinct CDR3 sequences; roughly 15% of them were counted only once. About 19% of the sample goes to the ten largest clones. The sequenced sample consisted of blood. Receptors originate from a woman aged 25 to 39 with Graves' ophthalmopathy.

This clonotype came up a few times. The rearrangement joins TRBV29-1 to TRBJ2-7; 9 nucleotides align to TRBD1. Trimming took 6 bases from V and 6 from J; bases not matched to a gene: 6. The CDR3 is made up of 12 amino acids. From germline, CDR1 is SQVTM and CDR2 ANQGSEA. Here the CDR3 DNA reads TGCAGCGTAAGGACAGGGGTAAGCGAGCAGTACTTC. It yields the protein CSVRTGVSEQYF.

This clonotype was seen once. The chain combines TRBV20-1 with TRBJ2-5, with TRBD2 matching 15 bases. Germline loops: CDR1 DFQATT, CDR2 SNEGSKA (reference sequence). J gave up 5 bases and V 0 bases, and 10 bases lay outside the gene matches. The CDR3 extends over 18 amino acids. CDR3 in amino acids: CSARDHGGLAGGQETQYF. In DNA form, the CDR3 reads TGCAGTGCTAGAGACCACGGAGGACTAGCGGGGGGGCAGGAGACCCAGTACTTC.

This clonotype turned up a few times. The J gene is TRBJ2-3, the V gene TRBV15, with D uncertain. With 8 bases removed from V and 6 bases from J, the gap between germline ends came to 9 bases. CDR3 size: 11 residues. Germline CDR1 and CDR2: LNHNV and YYDKDF (reference sequence). CDR3 coding DNA: TGTGCCACCCTCGAGGTGGATACGCAGTATTTT. It translates to CATLEVDTQYF.

The chain recombines TRBV20-1 with TRBJ1-4, with D uncertain. Germline V gives CDR1 DFQATT, CDR2 SNEGSKA (reference sequence). CDR3 length: 13 amino acids. V was clipped by 2 bases and J by 9 bases, with 13 bases between them. CDR3 DNA: TGCAGTGCTAGAATGGTCGGGTTGCAAAAACTGTTTTTT. This translates into CSARMVGLQKLFF.

Notes on this clonotype: At one of its ends the junction is not consistent with the germline gene, which may arise from a read error. This chain links TRBV7-7 with TRBJ1-4; the match to TRBD1 covers 7 bases. The CDR3 runs 16 residues. The germline V gene encodes CDR1 SSHAT and CDR2 FNYEAQ (reference sequence). The CDR3 nucleotides read TGTGCTAGCAGCTTAGCCCGGACAGGTCTGGGTGAAAAACTGTTTTTT. This sequence encodes CASSLARTGLGEKLFF.

This clonotype was detected a few times. The chain uses TRBV3-1 and TRBJ2-1, with 8 bases matching TRBD1. The CDR3 extends over 14 amino acids. J was trimmed by 8 bases and V by 4 bases; bases with no gene match: 7. Germline CDR1 LGHDT, CDR2 YNNKEL (reference sequence). The CDR3, as DNA: TGTGCCAGCAGCCTCGGGACAGGTTTTTATGAGCAGTTCTTC. The encoded protein is CASSLGTGFYEQFF.

The J gene is TRBJ1-1, the V gene TRBV9, with 7 bases matching TRBD1. Germline-derived CDR1 and CDR2 are SGDLS and YYNGEE. V gave up 6 bases and J gave up 2 bases; unmatched junction bases: 13. This CDR3 has 16 amino acids. The CDR3 DNA reads as TGTGCCAGCACCAGAATACCGGGACAGACCAACACTGAAGCTTTCTTT. The encoded protein is CASTRIPGQTNTEAFF. The whole variable domain, filled in from reference TRBV9 and TRBJ1-1, reads DSGVTQTPKHLITATGQRVTLRCSPRSGDLSVYWYQQSLDQGLQFLIQYYNGEERAKGNILERFSAQQFPDLHSELNLSSLELGDSALYFCASTRIPGQTNTEAFFGQGTRLTVV.

The CDR3 protein is CSASDVGSGGWDRTTLYEQYF. The CDR3 DNA is TGCAGTGCTAGTGACGTCGGTAGCGGGGGGTGGGACAGAACGACCCTCTACGAGCAGTACTTC. The chain combines TRBV20-1 with TRBJ2-7, with 10 bases that match TRBD2. The CDR3 consists of 21 residues. The J segment lost 3 bases and the V segment lost 3 bases, leaving 26 bases of the junction unmatched. The germline CDR1 and CDR2 sequences are DFQATT and SNEGSKA (reference sequence).

This clonotype came up many times. V gene TRBV5-6 combines with J gene TRBJ2-7; D is unresolved. Germline CDR1 and CDR2: SGHDT and YYEEEE. The CDR3 consists of 13 residues. Trimming took 2 bases from V and 6 from J, leaving 12 bases between them. The CDR3 reads CASSLRSGAEQYF. CDR3 DNA sequence: TGTGCCAGCAGCTTACGGAGTGGAGCCGAGCAGTACTTC.

This clonotype was observed many times. The gene calls are TRBV5-1 and TRBJ1-3; 11 positions agree with TRBD1. CDR1 is SGHRS and CDR2 is YFSETQ in the germline V gene. The CDR3 runs to 17 residues. Losses at the gene ends were 4 bases for V and 0 bases for J; bases not matched to a gene: 6. The CDR3 spells CASSTDGTGGSGNTIYF. CDR3 DNA sequence: TGCGCCAGCAGCACGGACGGGACAGGGGGCTCTGGAAACACCATATATTTT. The variable domain in full, completed from reference TRBV5-1 and TRBJ1-3, reads KAGVTQTPRYLIKTRGQQVTLSCSPISGHRSVSWYQQTPGQGLQFLFEYFSETQRNKGNFPGRFSGRQFSNSRSEMNVSTLELGDSALYLCASSTDGTGGSGNTIYFGEGSWLTVV.

This clonotype was observed at least ten times. The chain uses TRBV11-2 and TRBJ2-7; D is unclear. Trimming left V 5 bases short and J 4 bases short, with 21 bases between. Germline V gene data show CDR1 as SGHAT and CDR2 as FQNNGV. The CDR3 loop spans 16 amino acids. Here the CDR3 DNA reads TGTGCCAGCAGCCATTTGGCAGCACCTACCGATTACGAGCAGTACTTC. Its protein product is CASSHLAAPTDYEQYF. Full variable domain (remainder filled in from reference TRBV11-2 and TRBJ2-7): EAGVAQSPRYKIIEKRQSVAFWCNPISGHATLYWYQQILGQGPKLLIQFQNNGVVDDSQLPKDRFSAERLKGVDSTLKIQPAKLEDSAVYLCASSHLAAPTDYEQYFGPGTRLTVT.

This clonotype was seen many times. The chain recombines TRBV12-3 or TRBV12-4 with TRBJ1-6; D may be TRBD1 (5 bases). CDR3 length equals 17 residues. The V and J ends lost 3 bases and 1 base respectively, with 13 bases between them. In nucleotides, the CDR3 is TGTGCCAGCAGTTTCTCGAATGGGGCTTCCTATAATTCACCCCTCCACTTT. This gives the protein CASSFSNGASYNSPLHF.

V gene TRBV4-2 combines with J gene TRBJ2-7, with 8 bases fitting TRBD2. Germline CDR1 is LGHNA and CDR2 is YNFKEQ. The length of the CDR3 is 16 residues. Trimming removed 10 bases from V and 2 bases from J; junction bases left unmatched: 16. The CDR3 reads CATTPDEAGVPYEQYF. CDR3 DNA sequence: TGTGCCACAACGCCCGATGAAGCGGGGGTTCCCTACGAGCAGTACTTC.

This clonotype was recorded many times. The V and J genes are TRBV2 and TRBJ2-1; 13 bases align to TRBD2. V dropped 6 bases and J dropped 4; count of bases not matched to a gene: 12. This CDR3 comprises 18 residues. Germline V gene data show CDR1 as SNHLY and CDR2 as FYNNEI. For the CDR3, the DNA is TGTGCCAGCAGGTTCACTAGCGGGGGGGCGAATATGTACAATGAGCAGTTCTTC. Translating gives CASRFTSGGANMYNEQFF. The complete variable domain, with remaining parts taken from reference TRBV2 and TRBJ2-1, reads EPEVTQTPSHQVTQMGQEVILRCVPISNHLYFYWYRQILGQKVEFLVSFYNNEISEKSEIFDDQFSVERPDGSNFTLKIRSTKLEDSAMYFCASRFTSGGANMYNEQFFGPGTRLTVL.

The sample holds many counts of this clonotype. V is TRBV29-1 and J is TRBJ1-1; tentatively, D is TRBD1 (6 bases). The CDR3 is 14 amino acids. The germline V and J ends were trimmed by 5 bases and 0 bases, with 13 bases remaining between them. From germline, CDR1 is SQVTM and CDR2 ANQGSEA. CDR3 DNA: TGCAGCGTTAATGAGGACAGCATGAACACTGAAGCTTTCTTT. Translated: CSVNEDSMNTEAFF.

This chain connects TRBV25-1 to TRBJ1-2; TRBD1 might be the D (5 bases). There are 14 residues in the CDR3. The V gene lost 2 bases and the J gene lost 8 bases, with 15 bases spanning the gap. Per germline, CDR1 MGHDK and CDR2 SYGVNS. The CDR3 loop reads CASSEEGSGGGYTF. As DNA, the CDR3 is TGTGCCAGCAGTGAAGAGGGTAGCGGGGGAGGCTACACCTTC.

The chain uses TRBV9 and TRBJ2-7, with D hard to call. The CDR3 consists of 14 residues. Trimming pared 0 bases from V and 0 bases from J, leaving 7 bases between. Germline CDR1 reads SGDLS; CDR2 reads YYNGEE. This chain's CDR3 is CASSVDSASYEQYF. In DNA, the CDR3 is TGTGCCAGCAGCGTAGATAGTGCCTCCTACGAGCAGTACTTC.

There are many counts of this clonotype. The chain carries TRBV20-1 and TRBJ2-1, with 10 bases identical to TRBD2. The CDR3 extends over 17 amino acids. V shed 2 bases, J shed 8 bases, and the junction held 15 bases outside the gene matches. CDR1 DFQATT and CDR2 SNEGSKA come from the germline V gene (reference sequence). Here the CDR3 reads CSARSRVAGGPIDEQFF. In DNA, the CDR3 is TGCAGTGCTAGATCCAGGGTAGCGGGGGGCCCTATCGATGAGCAGTTCTTC.

The table lists this clonotype with many counts. CDR3 coding DNA: TGTGCCAGCAGTTTTCCCCAGGAAGGCAATCAGCCCCAGCATTTT. Translated: CASSFPQEGNQPQHF. This chain uses TRBV12-3 or TRBV12-4 with TRBJ1-5; D unclear. This CDR3 is built from 15 residues. V lost 3 bases and J lost 2, with 11 bases in between.

A few counts support this clonotype. The chain carries TRBV4-1 and TRBJ2-1, with TRBD2 as a possible D gene (6 bases). Germline values: CDR1 MGHRA, CDR2 YSYEKL. Trimming pared 2 bases from V and 6 bases from J, leaving 17 bases between. This CDR3 spans 16 amino acids. CDR3 nucleotide sequence: TGCGCCAGCAGCCAACAAGTTGTGGGGGGTGGCAATGAGCAGTTCTTC. It is translated as CASSQQVVGGGNEQFF.

In regard to this clonotype: A read error may explain this, as a much larger clone is one base away. V gene TRBV29-1 combines with J gene TRBJ2-5, with D possibly called TRBD1 or TRBD2 (6 bases each). The CDR3 covers 16 residues. The V and J ends lost 3 bases and 0 bases respectively, with 17 bases between them. Germline V gives CDR1 SQVTM, CDR2 ANQGSEA. CDR3 residues: CSVDGERGRNQETQYF. CDR3 DNA sequence: TGCAGCGTTGATGGGGAACGGGGGCGGAACCAAGAGACCCAGTACTTC.

Ten or more counts support this clonotype. This chain links TRBV29-1 with TRBJ1-5; D is undetermined. This CDR3 has 12 amino acids. Germline CDR1 and CDR2: SQVTM and ANQGSEA. V was shortened by 7 bases and J by 5 bases, with 12 bases between the two germline ends. The CDR3 is CSGQFQDQPQHF. The DNA for the CDR3 is TGCAGCGGTCAGTTCCAGGATCAGCCCCAGCATTTT.

This clonotype showed up many times. J is TRBJ2-5 and V is TRBV24-1, with D unclear. V gave up 4 bases and J gave up 5 bases, with 10 bases separating them. From germline, CDR1 is KGHDR and CDR2 SFDVKD. This CDR3 comprises 13 residues. This chain's CDR3 is CATSEPKDETQYF. DNA for the CDR3: TGTGCCACCAGTGAGCCAAAGGATGAGACCCAGTACTTC.

This clonotype was seen ten or more times. The chain employs TRBV6-1 and TRBJ2-7; 10 nucleotides match TRBD2. CDR1 and CDR2 (germline): MNHNS, SASEGT. This CDR3 comprises 13 residues. The V gene end was trimmed by 10 bases and the J gene end by 2 bases; junction bases not matched to a gene: 5. CDR3: CATSGGEAYEQYF. The CDR3 nucleotides are TGTGCCACTAGCGGGGGTGAGGCCTACGAGCAGTACTTC.

Ten or more counts support this clonotype. The V call is TRBV20-1, the J call TRBJ2-1, with 7 bases that match TRBD2. J lost 10 bases, V lost 1 base, and 16 bases had no gene match. Germline V gives CDR1 DFQATT, CDR2 SNEGSKA (reference sequence). CDR3 length: 16 residues. The CDR3 DNA follows: TGCAGTGCTAGAGGGCAGCGGGGTGGCTGGTCTCAGGAGCAGTTCTTC. Its protein is CSARGQRGGWSQEQFF.

This clonotype was observed at least ten times. For the CDR3, the DNA is TGTGCCAGCTCACCGTCGACAGTTTCTTTACTTGGCTACACCTTC. It specifies CASSPSTVSLLGYTF. The chain combines TRBV18 with TRBJ1-2, with D perhaps TRBD1 (5 bases). The germline CDR1 and CDR2 sequences are KGHSH and LQKENI. Trimming stripped 3 bases from V and 7 bases from J, with 18 bases between. The CDR3 length is 15 residues.

The gene calls are TRBV11-3 and TRBJ1-1; 10 positions match TRBD1. The CDR3 covers 16 residues. The germline gives CDR1 SGHNT, CDR2 YENEEA. V shed 5 bases and J 1 base; nucleotides not matched to a gene: 7. Here the CDR3 reads CASSPWTGGWNTEAFF. The DNA of the CDR3 is TGTGCCAGCAGCCCTTGGACAGGGGGATGGAACACTGAAGCTTTCTTT.

This clonotype was seen repeatedly, ten times or more. The V call is TRBV6-1, the J call TRBJ1-3, with 7 positions matching TRBD1. The J segment lost 8 bases and the V segment lost 2 bases, leaving 9 bases of the junction unmatched. The CDR3 contains 15 residues. The germline V gene has CDR1 MNHNS and CDR2 SASEGT. The CDR3 region is CASSELHRGWDTIYF. The CDR3 DNA reads as TGTGCCAGCAGTGAACTTCACAGGGGATGGGACACCATATATTTT.

The chain uses TRBV6-1 and TRBJ2-7; the D gene is possibly TRBD2 (6 bases). The CDR3 is made up of 14 amino acids. V gave up 6 bases and J gave up 4 bases, with 16 bases separating them. The germline V gene has CDR1 MNHNS and CDR2 SASEGT. The CDR3 sequence: CASSQGGDGYEQYF. The CDR3 DNA sequence: TGTGCCAGCAGCCAGGGCGGGGACGGGTACGAGCAGTACTTC.

The chain uses TRBV12-3 or TRBV12-4 and TRBJ2-5; D perhaps matches TRBD2 (6 bases). There are 11 residues in the CDR3. Trimming cost V 7 bases and J 6 bases, with 9 bases left between them. The CDR3 nucleotides read TGTGCCAGCAACGGAGGGAAGACCCAGTACTTC. Its translation: CASNGGKTQYF.

The sample holds many counts of this clonotype. The chain is built from TRBV12-3 or TRBV12-4 and TRBJ2-7; D might be TRBD1 (5 bases). Trimming pared 5 bases from V and 3 bases from J, leaving 17 bases between. The CDR3 totals 15 residues. This chain's CDR3 is CASSLPHDSFYEQYF. The CDR3 nucleotides read TGTGCCAGCAGTCTCCCCCACGACAGTTTCTACGAGCAGTACTTC.

This clonotype was detected ten times or more. The chain employs TRBV30 and TRBJ2-1, with TRBD2 identical over 7 bases. The germline V gene encodes CDR1 GTSNPN and CDR2 SVGIG (reference sequence). The CDR3 spans 11 residues. The CDR3 here is CAGRENNEQFF. The CDR3 region has the DNA TGTGCGGGGAGGGAAAACAATGAGCAGTTCTTC.